This is a list of T cell receptor beta chains from one sample in a study of blood T cell repertoires in COVID-19. Sequencing used immunoSEQ multiplex PCR; TCRdb keeps in-frame clones, though not all of them. The top ten clones hold 1% to 1.5% of a sample with about 150,000 clones, around 87% of them seen once. Sequencing was performed on PBMCs or T cells enriched from blood (not recorded which). The source of these receptors is a woman in her 30s with acute COVID-19. The CDR3 runs from the conserved cysteine through the conserved F or W. The order of the fields is V gene, J gene, D gene, clone size, CDR3 protein, CDR3 DNA. The D gene is left open where the match is weak. Size is stated for part of the rows, as once, few or many counts, or as a class when the clone is expanded.

v_gene: TRBV5-5; j_gene: TRBJ2-2; d_gene: TRBD1; abundance: NA; CDR3aa: CASSFLTGFDTGELFF; CDR3nt: TGTGCCAGCAGCTTTTTGACAGGGTTTGACACCGGGGAGCTGTTTTTT
v_gene: TRBV18; j_gene: TRBJ2-1; d_gene: NA; abundance: NA; CDR3aa: CASSPPLGSGGSYNEQFF; CDR3nt: TGTGCCAGCTCACCACCGTTAGGGAGCGGAGGATCCTACAATGAGCAGTTCTTC
v_gene: TRBV3-1/TRBV3-2; j_gene: TRBJ1-1; d_gene: TRBD1; abundance: NA; CDR3aa: CASSQAAGTGTEAFF; CDR3nt: TGTGCCAGCAGCCAAGCAGCCGGGACAGGGACTGAAGCTTTCTTT
v_gene: TRBV6-4; j_gene: TRBJ2-3; d_gene: NA; abundance: NA; CDR3aa: CASSPAGTDTQYF; CDR3nt: TGTGCCAGCAGTCCCGCAGGTACAGATACGCAGTATTTT
v_gene: TRBV25-1; j_gene: TRBJ2-5; d_gene: NA; abundance: NA; CDR3aa: CASSESQGSEETQYF; CDR3nt: TGTGCCAGCAGTGAATCTCAGGGGTCGGAAGAGACCCAGTACTTC
v_gene: TRBV27; j_gene: TRBJ2-1; d_gene: TRBD1; abundance: NA; CDR3aa: CASSFTGASSYNEQFF; CDR3nt: TGTGCCAGCAGCTTTACAGGGGCGAGCTCCTACAATGAGCAGTTCTTC
v_gene: TRBV19; j_gene: TRBJ2-3; d_gene: TRBD1; abundance: NA; CDR3aa: CASISGQGGRTQYF; CDR3nt: TGTGCCAGTATCTCGGGACAGGGGGGCCGGACGCAGTATTTT
v_gene: TRBV30; j_gene: TRBJ2-5; d_gene: NA; abundance: NA; CDR3aa: CAWSVLFQETQYF; CDR3nt: TGTGCCTGGAGTGTGCTATTCCAAGAGACCCAGTACTTC
v_gene: TRBV19; j_gene: TRBJ2-3; d_gene: TRBD2; abundance: NA; CDR3aa: CASSVIAGEGTDTQYF; CDR3nt: TGTGCCAGTAGTGTCATAGCGGGAGAGGGCACAGATACGCAGTATTTT
v_gene: TRBV7-2; j_gene: TRBJ2-7; d_gene: TRBD2; abundance: NA; CDR3aa: CASSTRTSGSVEQYF; CDR3nt: TGTGCCAGCAGCACCCGGACTAGCGGGAGTGTCGAGCAGTACTTC
v_gene: TRBV6-2/TRBV6-3; j_gene: TRBJ2-1; d_gene: NA; abundance: NA; CDR3aa: CASSYSRGRSSYNEQFF; CDR3nt: TGTGCCAGCAGTTACTCGCGGGGCCGGAGCTCCTACAATGAGCAGTTCTTC
v_gene: TRBV6-5; j_gene: TRBJ2-3; d_gene: NA; abundance: NA; CDR3aa: CASSLGTSRISTQYF; CDR3nt: TGTGCCAGCAGCCTTGGGACTTCACGGATATCGACGCAGTATTTT
v_gene: TRBV5-1; j_gene: TRBJ1-1; d_gene: NA; abundance: once; CDR3aa: CASSFVLNTEAFF; CDR3nt: TGCGCCAGCAGCTTCGTTCTGAACACTGAAGCTTTCTTT
v_gene: TRBV11-1; j_gene: TRBJ1-1; d_gene: TRBD1; abundance: NA; CDR3aa: CASSLAPPGGVNTEAFF; CDR3nt: TGTGCCAGCAGCTTAGCCCCTCCAGGGGGTGTGAACACTGAAGCTTTCTTT
v_gene: TRBV9; j_gene: TRBJ2-2; d_gene: NA; abundance: NA; CDR3aa: CASSGPVLNTGELFF; CDR3nt: TGTGCCAGCAGCGGCCCGGTTCTGAACACCGGGGAGCTGTTTTTT
v_gene: TRBV9; j_gene: TRBJ1-5; d_gene: NA; abundance: NA; CDR3aa: CASSALGTRFSPQHF; CDR3nt: TGTGCCAGCAGCGCCTTGGGGACACGGTTTTCGCCCCAGCATTTT
v_gene: TRBV18; j_gene: TRBJ2-3; d_gene: NA; abundance: NA; CDR3aa: CASSPSQDTQYF; CDR3nt: TGTGCCAGCTCACCTAGTCAAGATACGCAGTATTTT
v_gene: TRBV19; j_gene: TRBJ2-1; d_gene: NA; abundance: NA; CDR3aa: CASSIVGGSWNEQFF; CDR3nt: TGTGCCAGTAGTATAGTCGGGGGTAGTTGGAATGAGCAGTTCTTC
v_gene: TRBV18; j_gene: TRBJ2-7; d_gene: NA; abundance: few; CDR3aa: CASSPFRGINEQYF; CDR3nt: TGTGCCAGCTCACCATTCAGGGGAATTAACGAGCAGTACTTC
v_gene: TRBV15; j_gene: TRBJ2-7; d_gene: TRBD2; abundance: NA; CDR3aa: CATSREQGLAEYEQYF; CDR3nt: TGTGCCACCAGCAGGGAACAGGGACTAGCGGAGTACGAGCAGTACTTC
v_gene: TRBV27; j_gene: TRBJ2-7; d_gene: TRBD1; abundance: NA; CDR3aa: CASSTLVPPGQGGEQYF; CDR3nt: TGTGCCAGCAGTACCTTGGTTCCTCCGGGACAGGGTGGCGAGCAGTACTTC
v_gene: TRBV12-2; j_gene: TRBJ2-1; d_gene: NA; abundance: NA; CDR3aa: CASRFPLGASYNEQFF; CDR3nt: TGTGCAAGTCGCTTTCCACTGGGGGCCTCCTACAATGAGCAGTTCTTC
v_gene: TRBV5-6; j_gene: TRBJ2-1; d_gene: NA; abundance: NA; CDR3aa: CASSSPSNEQFF; CDR3nt: TGTGCCAGCAGCTCCCCCTCCAATGAGCAGTTCTTC
v_gene: TRBV19; j_gene: TRBJ1-2; d_gene: NA; abundance: NA; CDR3aa: CASSTSRDTPGYTF; CDR3nt: TGTGCCAGTAGTACCAGCCGGGACACTCCCGGCTACACCTTC
v_gene: TRBV2; j_gene: TRBJ2-3; d_gene: NA; abundance: NA; CDR3aa: CASSARATDTQYF; CDR3nt: TGTGCCAGCAGTGCGCGCGCAACAGATACGCAGTATTTT
v_gene: TRBV4-1; j_gene: TRBJ2-7; d_gene: NA; abundance: few; CDR3aa: CASSQSWVGTGSYEQYF; CDR3nt: TGCGCCAGCAGCCAATCCTGGGTCGGGACTGGCTCCTACGAGCAGTACTTC
v_gene: TRBV6-2/TRBV6-3; j_gene: TRBJ2-1; d_gene: NA; abundance: NA; CDR3aa: CASSPGVAVINEQFF; CDR3nt: TGTGCCAGCAGTCCCGGGGTAGCGGTAATCAATGAGCAGTTCTTC
v_gene: TRBV7-3; j_gene: TRBJ1-1; d_gene: NA; abundance: once; CDR3aa: CASSFGPQGLNTEAFF; CDR3nt: TGTGCCAGCAGCTTTGGCCCCCAGGGGTTGAACACTGAAGCTTTCTTT
v_gene: TRBV7-2; j_gene: TRBJ2-2; d_gene: NA; abundance: few; CDR3aa: CASSPNGGANTGELFF; CDR3nt: TGTGCCAGCAGCCCAAATGGCGGGGCGAACACCGGGGAGCTGTTTTTT
v_gene: TRBV4-1; j_gene: TRBJ2-3; d_gene: TRBD2; abundance: NA; CDR3aa: CASSRQAGGSADTQYF; CDR3nt: TGCGCCAGCAGCCGGCAGGCGGGAGGCTCTGCAGATACGCAGTATTTT
v_gene: TRBV9; j_gene: TRBJ2-3; d_gene: TRBD1; abundance: NA; CDR3aa: CASVPGQGATDTQYF; CDR3nt: TGTGCCAGCGTCCCGGGACAGGGGGCCACAGATACGCAGTATTTT
v_gene: TRBV6-1; j_gene: TRBJ2-7; d_gene: NA; abundance: once; CDR3aa: CASSEGGYEQYF; CDR3nt: TGTGCCAGCAGTGAAGGCGGCTACGAGCAGTACTTC
v_gene: TRBV30; j_gene: TRBJ1-1; d_gene: NA; abundance: NA; CDR3aa: CAWALGGGGNTEAFF; CDR3nt: TGTGCCTGGGCCCTCGGGGGGGGTGGGAACACTGAAGCTTTCTTT
v_gene: TRBV12-3/TRBV12-4; j_gene: TRBJ1-1; d_gene: NA; abundance: NA; CDR3aa: CASSFSGNTEAFF; CDR3nt: TGTGCCAGCAGTTTCTCGGGGAACACTGAAGCTTTCTTT
v_gene: TRBV12-5; j_gene: TRBJ1-2; d_gene: TRBD1; abundance: NA; CDR3aa: CASGLDRGNGYTF; CDR3nt: TGTGCTAGTGGTTTGGACAGGGGGAATGGCTACACCTTC
v_gene: TRBV11-2; j_gene: TRBJ2-7; d_gene: NA; abundance: NA; CDR3aa: CASSYASSASAYEQYF; CDR3nt: TGTGCCAGCAGCTACGCCTCTAGCGCCTCGGCCTACGAGCAGTACTTC
v_gene: TRBV28; j_gene: TRBJ2-7; d_gene: NA; abundance: NA; CDR3aa: CASTQTETLYEQYF; CDR3nt: TGTGCCAGCACCCAGACGGAGACCCTCTACGAGCAGTACTTC
v_gene: TRBV19; j_gene: TRBJ2-1; d_gene: TRBD2; abundance: NA; CDR3aa: CASSIGTSPYNEQFF; CDR3nt: TGTGCCAGTAGTATCGGGACTAGCCCTTACAATGAGCAGTTCTTC
v_gene: TRBV7-9; j_gene: TRBJ1-2; d_gene: TRBD1; abundance: NA; CDR3aa: CASTETGGRDGYTF; CDR3nt: TGTGCCAGCACCGAAACAGGGGGCCGGGATGGCTACACCTTC
v_gene: TRBV18; j_gene: TRBJ1-1; d_gene: NA; abundance: NA; CDR3aa: CASSPSDGQELLKAFF; CDR3nt: TGTGCCAGCTCACCTTCTGATGGGCAGGAACTCTTGAAAGCTTTCTTT
v_gene: TRBV7-2; j_gene: TRBJ2-7; d_gene: TRBD2; abundance: NA; CDR3aa: CASSLYVTSGSFREQYF; CDR3nt: TGTGCCAGCAGCTTATATGTCACTAGCGGGAGCTTTCGCGAGCAGTACTTC
v_gene: TRBV7-2; j_gene: TRBJ1-6; d_gene: NA; abundance: NA; CDR3aa: CASSPRQAGDSPLHF; CDR3nt: TGTGCCAGCAGCCCACGACAGGCTGGGGATTCACCCCTCCACTTT
v_gene: TRBV27; j_gene: TRBJ1-1; d_gene: TRBD1; abundance: NA; CDR3aa: CASRIQGMNTEAFF; CDR3nt: TGTGCCAGCAGGATACAGGGGATGAACACTGAAGCTTTCTTT
v_gene: TRBV27; j_gene: TRBJ1-2; d_gene: NA; abundance: NA; CDR3aa: CASSRGRGYGYTF; CDR3nt: TGTGCCAGCAGTCGGGGCAGGGGCTATGGCTACACCTTC
v_gene: TRBV2; j_gene: TRBJ1-2; d_gene: NA; abundance: NA; CDR3aa: CASSDPGEGYGYTF; CDR3nt: TGTGCCAGCAGTGACCCAGGGGAGGGCTATGGCTACACCTTC
v_gene: TRBV18; j_gene: TRBJ1-3; d_gene: TRBD1; abundance: NA; CDR3aa: CASSPGGQGAGNTIYF; CDR3nt: TGTGCCAGCTCACCGGGGGGACAGGGTGCTGGAAACACCATATATTTT
v_gene: TRBV28; j_gene: TRBJ1-5; d_gene: NA; abundance: NA; CDR3aa: CASQVQGNNQPQHF; CDR3nt: TGTGCCAGCCAAGTACAGGGAAACAATCAGCCCCAGCATTTT
v_gene: TRBV30; j_gene: TRBJ2-5; d_gene: NA; abundance: NA; CDR3aa: CAWTQGSETQYF; CDR3nt: TGTGCCTGGACACAGGGCAGCGAGACCCAGTACTTC
v_gene: TRBV3-1/TRBV3-2; j_gene: TRBJ1-4; d_gene: NA; abundance: NA; CDR3aa: CASSQAGAGEKLFF; CDR3nt: TGTGCCAGCAGCCAAGCAGGGGCAGGTGAAAAACTGTTTTTT
v_gene: TRBV9; j_gene: TRBJ1-1; d_gene: TRBD1; abundance: once; CDR3aa: CASSALTGANTEAFF; CDR3nt: TGTGCCAGCAGCGCTTTAACAGGGGCGAACACTGAAGCTTTCTTT
v_gene: TRBV5-4; j_gene: TRBJ2-3; d_gene: NA; abundance: NA; CDR3aa: CASSLQTGADTQYF; CDR3nt: TGTGCCAGCAGCTTACAGACAGGCGCAGATACGCAGTATTTT
v_gene: TRBV7-9; j_gene: TRBJ2-1; d_gene: NA; abundance: few; CDR3aa: CASSLAFRGTNEQFF; CDR3nt: TGTGCCAGCAGCTTAGCGTTCAGGGGGACTAATGAGCAGTTCTTC
v_gene: TRBV6-2/TRBV6-3; j_gene: TRBJ2-1; d_gene: NA; abundance: NA; CDR3aa: CASSSGGENYNEQFF; CDR3nt: TGTGCCAGCAGTTCCGGGGGAGAGAACTACAATGAGCAGTTCTTC
v_gene: TRBV16; j_gene: TRBJ2-7; d_gene: NA; abundance: few; CDR3aa: CASAPLEQRIGEQYF; CDR3nt: TGTGCCAGCGCCCCTCTCGAACAGCGGATAGGGGAGCAGTACTTC
v_gene: TRBV5-1; j_gene: TRBJ1-6; d_gene: TRBD1; abundance: NA; CDR3aa: CASSPGQINSPLHF; CDR3nt: TGCGCCAGCAGCCCGGGACAGATTAATTCACCCCTCCACTTT
v_gene: TRBV28; j_gene: TRBJ2-5; d_gene: TRBD1; abundance: NA; CDR3aa: CASSLETGTEYQETQYF; CDR3nt: TGTGCCAGCAGTTTAGAAACAGGGACAGAGTACCAAGAGACCCAGTACTTC
v_gene: TRBV7-9; j_gene: TRBJ2-7; d_gene: TRBD1; abundance: NA; CDR3aa: CASSRDRDEQYF; CDR3nt: TGTGCCAGCAGCCGGGACAGGGACGAGCAGTACTTC
v_gene: TRBV3-1/TRBV3-2; j_gene: TRBJ1-3; d_gene: NA; abundance: NA; CDR3aa: CASSPGNGGNTIYF; CDR3nt: TGTGCCAGCAGCCCCGGTAACGGTGGAAACACCATATATTTT
v_gene: TRBV12-3/TRBV12-4; j_gene: TRBJ2-5; d_gene: NA; abundance: once; CDR3aa: CASSFGEETQYF; CDR3nt: TGTGCCAGCAGTTTCGGGGAAGAGACCCAGTACTTC
v_gene: TRBV7-2; j_gene: TRBJ2-3; d_gene: TRBD2; abundance: NA; CDR3aa: CASSRTSPPDTQYF; CDR3nt: TGTGCCAGCAGCCGGACTAGTCCTCCAGATACGCAGTATTTT